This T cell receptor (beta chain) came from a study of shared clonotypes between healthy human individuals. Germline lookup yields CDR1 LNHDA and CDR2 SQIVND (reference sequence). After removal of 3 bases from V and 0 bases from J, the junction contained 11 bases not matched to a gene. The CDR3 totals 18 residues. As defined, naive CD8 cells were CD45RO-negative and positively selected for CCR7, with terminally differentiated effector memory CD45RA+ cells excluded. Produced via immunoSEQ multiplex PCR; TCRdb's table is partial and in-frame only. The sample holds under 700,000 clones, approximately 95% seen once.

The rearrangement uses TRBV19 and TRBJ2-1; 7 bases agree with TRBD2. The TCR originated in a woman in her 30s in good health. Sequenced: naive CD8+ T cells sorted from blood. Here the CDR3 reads CASSIGFWRGSSYNEQFF. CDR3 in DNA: TGTGCCAGTAGTATCGGCTTCTGGCGGGGGAGCTCCTACAATGAGCAGTTCTTC.